Listed below are T cell receptor beta chains from one sample, sequenced in a study of CD8 T cells in ankylosing spondylitis. One entry per CDR3 protein results from TCRdb running MiXCR on the 5' RACE reads. The sample lists around 100,000 distinct CDR3 sequences; 24% were seen once. The sequencing input was synovial fluid, either unsorted or a sorted T cell fraction (not recorded which). These receptors were collected from a male donor with ankylosing spondylitis. Both conserved end residues are part of each CDR3. The D gene is left open where the match is weak. Size values are once, few and many counts, or a class for expanded clones, and some rows have none.

>few|-|TRBJ1-6|TRBV5-1
TGCGCCAGCAGCTCCACAGGGCCTATCAATTCACCCCTCCACTTT
CASSSTGPINSPLHF
>few|TRBD1|TRBJ1-5|TRBV20-1
TGCAGTGCTATAGGGGGCACCAATCAGCCCCAGCATTTT
CSAIGGTNQPQHF
>many|TRBD2|TRBJ2-1|TRBV11-2
TGTGCCAGCAGCCCCCGGACTAGCGGAAACAATGAGCAGTTCTTC
CASSPRTSGNNEQFF
>once|TRBD1|TRBJ1-5|TRBV19
TGTGCCAGTAGAGAGGGGACAGGGGGCGATCTGCCCAATCAGCCCCAGCATTTT
CASREGTGGDLPNQPQHF
>-|TRBD1|TRBJ1-5|TRBV2
TGTGCCAGCAGCGCGGGACAGGGGGCTACTAGCAATCAGCCCCAGCATTTT
CASSAGQGATSNQPQHF
>few|-|TRBJ1-4|TRBV21-1
TGTGCCAGCAGCAAATGGGGCAGGGGCAGGGCAACTAATGAAAAACTGTTTTTT
CASSKWGRGRATNEKLFF
>-|TRBD1|TRBJ2-7|TRBV11-2
TGTGCCAGCAGCGGGCGACAGGGGGCGGCCTACGAGCAGTACTTC
CASSGRQGAAYEQYF
>-|-|TRBJ2-2|TRBV11-1
TGTGCCAGCAGCTTAAAACGGCTGGACACCGGGGAGCTGTTTTTT
CASSLKRLDTGELFF
>-|-|TRBJ2-7|TRBV7-9
TGTGCCAGCAGCTTATCGACCCGGACACTTGGCTACGAGCAGTACTTC
CASSLSTRTLGYEQYF
>-|-|TRBJ1-5|TRBV7-9
TGTGCCAGCAGCTTAGGGGACCAAGGTCGCCAGCCCCAGCATTTT
CASSLGDQGRQPQHF
>few|TRBD2|TRBJ2-2|TRBV4-2
TGTGCCAGCAGCCGGGTCGTAACTAGCGGGAGTGTAAACACCGGGGAGCTGTTTTTT
CASSRVVTSGSVNTGELFF
>many|-|TRBJ1-2|TRBV12-3/TRBV12-4
TGTGCCAGCAGTTTGGGGATAAACTATGGCTACACCTTC
CASSLGINYGYTF
>few|-|TRBJ1-1|TRBV3-1
TGTGCCAGCAGCCAAGATCTGGGGGGGTACACTGAAGCTTTCTTT
CASSQDLGGYTEAFF
>-|-|TRBJ2-1|TRBV3-1
TGTGCCAGCAGCCGGAGGACTACCCTAAGGGGGAATGAGCAGTTCTTC
CASSRRTTLRGNEQFF
>many|-|TRBJ1-1|TRBV3-1
TGTGCCAGCAGCCAAGGCAGGGGCACTGAAGCTTTCTTT
CASSQGRGTEAFF
>few|-|TRBJ1-5|TRBV21-1
TGTGCCAGCAGCAGGGATTCGAGCAATCAGCCCCAGCATTTT
CASSRDSSNQPQHF
>-|-|TRBJ2-5|TRBV11-2
TGTGCCAGCAGCTTGCGACAGCCGTCATGGGAGACCCAGTACTTC
CASSLRQPSWETQYF
>-|TRBD1|TRBJ1-4|TRBV5-8
TGTGCCAGCAGCCGGGACAGGCGAGCTCCCGGGGCAAAACTGTTTTTT
CASSRDRRAPGAKLFF
>-|-|TRBJ2-3|TRBV25-1
TGTGCCAGCAGTTTAGGCAAGAGCACAGATACGCAGTATTTT
CASSLGKSTDTQYF
>-|-|TRBJ1-1|TRBV12-3/TRBV12-4
TGTGCCAGCAGGAGGACGGCGAACACTGAAGCTTTCTTT
CASRRTANTEAFF
>once|TRBD1|TRBJ2-5|TRBV4-2
TGTGCCAGCAGCCAAGTTGTGGCGCAGCAGACAGGGGAAGAGACCCAGTACTTC
CASSQVVAQQTGEETQYF
>-|TRBD2|TRBJ2-1|TRBV10-3
TGTGCCATCAGCGCCGGGACTAGCGGGAGAGGGACCTACAATGAGCAGTTCTTC
CAISAGTSGRGTYNEQFF
>few|TRBD2|TRBJ2-1|TRBV20-1
TGCAGTGCCAAAAGAGCGGGAGCCCTCTACAATGAGCAGTTCTTC
CSAKRAGALYNEQFF